This T cell receptor beta chain was sequenced in a study of early T cells in non-severe SARS-CoV-2 infection. About the study: Unsorted whole blood bulk RNA was sequenced, with unpaired chains. Study observations and caveats: Private and CD4 specificities were missed by VDJdb matching, which favored anti-spike CD8 responses.

This clonotype was counted between two and nine times. Its antigen is unidentified. Individually, cDNA molecules had unique molecular identifiers attached to them. TCRdb itself ran the 5' RACE reads through MiXCR, one entry per CDR3 protein. The profile shows tens of thousands of distinct CDR3 sequences, 5.4% of them singletons. CDR1 and CDR2 from the germline V gene are LNHDA and SQIVND (reference sequence). The V and J ends lost 2 bases and 4 bases, in that order; junction bases with no gene match: 5. The CDR3 consists of 15 residues. Source: whole blood, taken at baseline. The clonotype comes from an adult who was a healthcare worker with PCR-confirmed SARS-CoV-2 infection or an uninfected control (not recorded which). The chain combines TRBV19 with TRBJ1-5, with TRBD1 matching over 7 bases. As DNA, the CDR3 is TGTGCCAGTAGTATAAGCACAGGGGAGAATCAGCCCCAGCATTTT. Translating it yields CASSISTGENQPQHF.